The T cell receptor beta chain described here comes from a study of beta chain features in type 1 diabetes. General study results and limits: VDJ junctions in type 1 diabetes patients carried more deletions and fewer insertions. Across all four CD4+ subsets, people with type 1 diabetes showed modestly shorter TCRB CDR3s. Sequencing from cDNA could over-represent high-TCR-expressing cells.

What was sequenced were expressed TCRB transcripts, since all of the isolated RNA had been reverse transcribed. Assay: immunoSEQ multiplex PCR; the TCRdb copy retains only in-frame clones and omits some. The table shows about 230,000 clones, with 16% occurring only once. Germline-derived CDR1 and CDR2 are MNHEY and SVGAGI. This CDR3 is 15 amino acids long. V was pared by 7 bases and J by 7 bases, with 22 bases between. As regards this clone: As yet, its antigen is unknown.

Purity exceeding 98% was reached by all sorted populations. The genes are TRBV6-5 and TRBJ2-5, with D perhaps TRBD1 (6 bases). The sequenced material came from naive CD4+ T cells from blood. This clonotype was sampled from a young man with type 1 diabetes. The chain's CDR3 is CASKPYQGNPGTQYF. CDR3 coding DNA: TGTGCCAGCAAACCCTACCAGGGGAACCCCGGGACCCAGTACTTC.